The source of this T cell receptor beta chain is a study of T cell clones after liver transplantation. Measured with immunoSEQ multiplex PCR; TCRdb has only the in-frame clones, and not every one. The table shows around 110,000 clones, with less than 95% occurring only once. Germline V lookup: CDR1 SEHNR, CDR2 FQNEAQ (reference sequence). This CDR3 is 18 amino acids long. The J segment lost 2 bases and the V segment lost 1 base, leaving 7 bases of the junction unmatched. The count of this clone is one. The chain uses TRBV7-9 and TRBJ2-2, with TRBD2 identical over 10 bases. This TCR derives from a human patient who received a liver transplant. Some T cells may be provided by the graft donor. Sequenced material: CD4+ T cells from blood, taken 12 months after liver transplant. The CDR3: CASSLVLAGDVNTGELFF. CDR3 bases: TGTGCCAGCAGCTTAGTCCTAGCGGGAGATGTAAACACCGGGGAGCTGTTTTTT.